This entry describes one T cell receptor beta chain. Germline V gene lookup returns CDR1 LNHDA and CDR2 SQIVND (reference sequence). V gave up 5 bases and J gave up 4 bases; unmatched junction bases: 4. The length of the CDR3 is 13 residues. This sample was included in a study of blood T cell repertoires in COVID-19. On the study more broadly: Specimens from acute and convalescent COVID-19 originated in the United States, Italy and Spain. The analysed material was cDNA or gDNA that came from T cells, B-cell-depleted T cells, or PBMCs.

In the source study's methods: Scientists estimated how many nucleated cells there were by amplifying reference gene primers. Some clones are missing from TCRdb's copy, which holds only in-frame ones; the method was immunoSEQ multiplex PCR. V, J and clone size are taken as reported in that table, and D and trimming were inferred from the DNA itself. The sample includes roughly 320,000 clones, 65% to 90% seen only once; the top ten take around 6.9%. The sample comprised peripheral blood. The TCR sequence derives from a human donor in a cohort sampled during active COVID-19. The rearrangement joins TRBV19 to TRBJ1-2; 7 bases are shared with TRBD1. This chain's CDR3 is CASSPDRVYGYTF. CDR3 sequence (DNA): TGTGCCAGTAGTCCAGACAGGGTCTATGGCTACACCTTC.